Presented here are 14 T cell receptor beta chains from one specimen sequenced in a study of T-cell memory formation after mild COVID-19. TCRdb reanalysed the 5' RACE reads using MiXCR and keeps one entry per CDR3 protein. The repertoire holds roughly 560,000 distinct CDR3 sequences, with roughly 21% as singletons. Sequencing was carried out using PBMCs or a T cell subset sorted from them (not recorded which). The receptor set was obtained from an adult woman who had mild COVID-19 (a few samples of this study predate the infection). Cell type and time point are not known.

This clonotype occurred a few times. This sequence joins TRBV5-6 and TRBJ1-2; tentative D call: TRBD1 (5 bases). The CDR3 loop spans 14 amino acids. Trimming removed 4 bases at V and 7 bases at J, with 17 bases between. Germline CDR1 is SGHDT and CDR2 is YYEEEE. CDR3 DNA: TGTGCCAGCAGCCAGGGACGCAGGATGGGTGGCTACACCTTC. Translation: CASSQGRRMGGYTF.

This clonotype showed up just a few times. J is TRBJ2-4 and V is TRBV7-9; 7 positions match TRBD2. Germline CDR1 and CDR2: SEHNR and FQNEAQ (reference sequence). The CDR3 is made up of 16 amino acids. V was pared by 5 bases and J by 7 bases, with 14 bases of the junction left unmatched. The CDR3 loop reads CASSPGRSGMKNIQYF. CDR3 coding DNA: TGTGCCAGCAGCCCGGGGAGAAGCGGGATGAAGAACATTCAGTACTTC.

CDR3 in amino acids: CASSLATVNTEAFF. CDR3 coding DNA: TGCGCCAGCAGCTTGGCGACAGTGAACACTGAAGCTTTCTTT. The chain couples TRBV5-1 to TRBJ1-1, with D perhaps TRBD1 (5 bases). CDR3 length: 14 residues. The ends were cut back, 0 bases at V and 0 bases at J, with 6 bases in the middle. The germline gives CDR1 SGHRS, CDR2 YFSETQ.

The chain joins TRBV7-9 to TRBJ2-3; 8 nucleotides agree with TRBD1. The junction had 7 bases not matched to a gene; V was cut back by 7 bases and J by 1 base. The CDR3 is 15 residues long. Germline V gene sequence: CDR1 SEHNR, CDR2 FQNEAQ (reference sequence). The CDR3 bases are TGTGCCAGCATCCAGGGGGCATTAGGCACAGATACGCAGTATTTT. As protein: CASIQGALGTDTQYF. Together with reference TRBV7-9 and TRBJ2-3, the CDR3 gives the full variable domain: DTGVSQNPRHKITKRGQNVTFRCDPISEHNRLYWYRQTLGQGPEFLTYFQNEAQLEKSRLLSDRFSAERPKGSFSTLEIQRTEQGDSAMYLCASIQGALGTDTQYFGPGTRLTVL.

This clonotype was counted between two and nine times. The chain is built from TRBV24-1 and TRBJ2-5, with a possible D match to TRBD1 (7 bases). CDR1 is KGHDR, CDR2 SFDVKD, per germline. Trimming pared 3 bases from V and 8 bases from J, leaving 18 bases between. The CDR3 has 15 residues. CDR3 residues: CATSDDDREVDTQYF. CDR3 DNA sequence: TGTGCCACCAGTGATGACGACAGGGAGGTAGACACCCAGTACTTC.

This clonotype was detected many times. This chain links TRBV7-8 with TRBJ2-3; D gene uncertain. The CDR3 is made up of 14 amino acids. The V end was cut by 4 bases, the J end by 0 bases, with 8 bases between. Germline-derived CDR1 and CDR2 are SGHVS and FQNEAQ. CDR3 sequence: CASSWSLSTDTQYF. The CDR3 DNA reads as TGTGCCAGCAGCTGGTCCTTAAGCACAGATACGCAGTATTTT. Supplemented by reference TRBV7-8 and TRBJ2-3, the full variable domain reads GAGVSQSPRYKVAKRGQDVALRCDPISGHVSLFWYQQALGQGPEFLTYFQNEAQLDKSGLPSDRFFAERPEGSVSTLKIQRTQQEDSAVYLCASSWSLSTDTQYFGPGTRLTVL.

In its sample, this clonotype was seen many times. V and J are TRBV4-3 and TRBJ2-4; D gene uncertain. Germline V lookup: CDR1 LGHNA, CDR2 YSLEER. Trimming stripped 1 base from V and 12 bases from J, with 13 bases between. This CDR3 has 13 residues. In DNA, the CDR3 is TGCGCCAGCAGCCAAGGTGGTCGAACCACTCAGTACTTC. Translating it yields CASSQGGRTTQYF.

The chain employs TRBV29-1 and TRBJ2-7, with 9 bases aligning to TRBD2. Germline CDR1 SQVTM, CDR2 ANQGSEA. V shed 4 bases and J 5 bases; nucleotides not matched to a gene: 6. The CDR3 covers 13 residues. CDR3 amino acids: CSVAGGGADEQYF. The CDR3, as DNA: TGCAGCGTTGCCGGCGGGGGGGCCGACGAGCAGTACTTC.

This clonotype was recorded at least ten times. The chain carries TRBV6-1 and TRBJ1-1, with TRBD1 matching over 7 bases. V was pared by 6 bases and J by 1 base, with 2 bases of the junction left unmatched. This CDR3 spans 13 amino acids. Per germline, CDR1 MNHNS and CDR2 SASEGT. CDR3 in DNA: TGTGCCAGCAGGCGGACAGGGAACACTGAAGCTTTCTTT. Its translation is CASRRTGNTEAFF.

The chain uses TRBV6-6 and TRBJ2-7; D is perhaps TRBD1 (5 bases). The length of the CDR3 is 21 residues. The V and J ends lost 7 bases and 3 bases respectively, with 37 bases between them. The germline gives CDR1 MNHNY, CDR2 SVGAGI (reference sequence). CDR3 sequence reads: CASTRSGRVFSSSGHFYEQYF. CDR3 nucleotide sequence: TGTGCCAGCACCCGATCCGGCAGGGTTTTTTCTTCTTCAGGCCACTTCTACGAGCAGTACTTC.

The V call is TRBV27, the J call TRBJ2-4; tentative D call: TRBD2 (6 bases). The CDR3 is 18 residues long. Germline CDR1 MNHEY, CDR2 SMNVEV (reference sequence). The V and J ends lost 3 bases and 1 base respectively, with 19 bases between them. CDR3: CASSFGAGKGKAKNIQYF. In nucleotides, the CDR3 is TGTGCCAGCAGTTTTGGGGCGGGAAAGGGGAAGGCCAAAAACATTCAGTACTTC.

This chain connects TRBV12-3 or TRBV12-4 to TRBJ2-7; tentatively, D is TRBD2 (5 bases). Trimming cost V 1 base and J 3 bases, with 7 bases left between them. The CDR3 totals 13 residues. Here the CDR3 reads CASSLGGFYEQYF. The CDR3 nucleotides read TGTGCCAGCAGTTTAGGAGGGTTCTACGAGCAGTACTTC.

In its sample, this clonotype was seen many times. The CDR3 coding sequence is TGTGCCAGCAGCCAACAGGGGCGGGGTAGCACTGAAGCTTTCTTT. Encoded protein: CASSQQGRGSTEAFF. The chain couples TRBV3-1 to TRBJ1-1; the D gene is possibly TRBD1 (6 bases). This CDR3 has 15 amino acids. With 2 bases removed from V and 4 bases from J, the gap between germline ends came to 14 bases. CDR1 and CDR2 (germline): LGHDT, YNNKEL (reference sequence).

The rearrangement uses TRBV7-8 and TRBJ2-7, with TRBD1 matching 9 bases. CDR3 length: 16 residues. V shed 2 bases and J 6 bases; nucleotides not matched to a gene: 11. From germline, CDR1 is SGHVS and CDR2 FQNEAQ. The CDR3 bases are TGTGCCAGCAGCTTATATCCCCCCCGGGACAGGGCCGAGCAGTACTTC. It yields the protein CASSLYPPRDRAEQYF.